This T cell receptor (beta chain) was recovered during a study of CD8+CD57+ T cells in acquired aplastic anemia. Genomic DNA constituted the template upon which TCR beta VDJ and CDR3 profiling was performed. TCRdb re-called the reads through MiXCR, storing one row per CDR3 protein. The sample has about 180,000 distinct CDR3 sequences, approximately 48% seen once; the top ten hold about an eighth. The patients chosen for sequencing had shown expansion of CD8+CD57+ cells (detected by flow cytometry). All participating patients were living with severe acquired aplastic anemia. The CDR3 is 13 amino acids. Per germline, CDR1 SGHVS and CDR2 FQNEAQ. The germline V and J ends were trimmed by 5 bases and 0 bases, with 7 bases remaining between them. Remarks on this clonotype: Its antigen is not known.

Overall study findings and caveats: For CD8+ Simpson's diversity, patients and controls showed no significant difference.

The sequenced sample consisted of sorted CD4+, CD8+, or CD8+CD57+ T cells (not recorded which) from PBMCs. This rearrangement joins TRBV7-8 to TRBJ1-1; D gene ambiguous. The origin of this receptor is a human donor with aplastic anemia. For the CDR3, the DNA is TGTGCCAGCAGCCGGCAAATGAACACTGAAGCTTTCTTT. Its protein product is CASSRQMNTEAFF.